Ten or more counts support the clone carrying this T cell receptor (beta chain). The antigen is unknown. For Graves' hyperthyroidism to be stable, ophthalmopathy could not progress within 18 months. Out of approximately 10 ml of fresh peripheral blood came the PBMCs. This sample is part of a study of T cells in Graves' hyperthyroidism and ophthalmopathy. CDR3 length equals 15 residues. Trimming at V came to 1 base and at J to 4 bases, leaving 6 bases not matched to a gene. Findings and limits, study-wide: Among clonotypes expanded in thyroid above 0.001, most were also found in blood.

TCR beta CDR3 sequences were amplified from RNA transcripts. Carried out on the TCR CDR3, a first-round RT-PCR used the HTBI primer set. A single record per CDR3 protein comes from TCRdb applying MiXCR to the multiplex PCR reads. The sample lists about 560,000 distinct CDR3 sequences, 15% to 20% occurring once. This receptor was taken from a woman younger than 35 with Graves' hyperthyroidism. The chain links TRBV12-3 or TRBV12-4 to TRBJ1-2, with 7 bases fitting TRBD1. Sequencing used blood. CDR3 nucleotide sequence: TGTGCCAGCAGTTTAGAACAGGGGTCCATCTATGGCTACACCTTC. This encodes CASSLEQGSIYGYTF.